This T cell receptor (beta chain) appears in the sequencing data of a study of T cell responses to AZD1222 COVID-19 vaccine. Overall study findings and caveats: Repertoires were obtained solely post-peak T cell response.

Comment on this clone: No antigen is known for it. One junction end disagrees with the germline gene, perhaps due to a read error.

This CDR3 has 14 residues. The V gene's germline CDR1 is MNHEY and CDR2 SVGAGI. The assay was immunoSEQ multiplex PCR, and TCRdb's table has in-frame clones only and misses some. This table has about 150,000 clones, approximately 90% appearing once. The clonotype comes from an adult who received the AZD1222 COVID-19 vaccine. This chain connects TRBV6-5 to TRBJ2-4; 9 bases align to TRBD1. The material sequenced was peripheral blood, taken 28 days after the second AZD1222 dose. CDR3 region: CASRTGTGLWNRNF. For the CDR3, the DNA is TGTGCCAGCAGAACCGGGACAGGGTTATGGAATAGGAACTTC.